This TCR beta chain was profiled in a study of response to subunit inactivated influenza vaccine. TCRdb reprocessed the RT-PCR reads with MiXCR, giving one entry per CDR3 protein. The sample has some 640,000 distinct CDR3 sequences; 11% to 15% are singletons. This clonotype was observed once. The antigen remains unidentified. General study results and limits: Authors proposed each seasonal influenza vaccination draws in few new T cells.

This CDR3 has 17 residues. Germline V lookup: CDR1 LGHNA, CDR2 YNFKEQ. Trimming removed 1 base from V and 6 bases from J; junction bases left unmatched: 14. The TCR comes from a man aged 50 or older who received an inactivated influenza vaccine. Sequencing used PBMCs from blood, obtained 14 to 15 days before vaccination. V usage is TRBV4-2 and J usage is TRBJ2-7, with 8 bases that match TRBD2. In DNA, the CDR3 is TGTGCCAGCAGCCAAGTCGTCATGGGGACTAGTGCTCTCGAGCAGTACTTC. It specifies CASSQVVMGTSALEQYF.